Presented here are 14 T cell receptor beta chains from one specimen sequenced in a study of T cells in Graves' hyperthyroidism and ophthalmopathy (dated by TCRdb to between 2019 and 2020). Libraries were built with multiplex PCR. Sequencing used an Illumina HiSeq 2000. TCR beta CDR3 regions were amplified from RNA transcripts. The first round of RT-PCR for the TCR CDR3 was performed with the HTBI primer set and the Qiagen OneStep RT-PCR kit. In-frame beta chains were kept once TCRdb had trimmed the public reads at Q25 with fastp and called clones with MiXCR. Under each unique CDR3 protein, matching rows form one entry showing the most common genes and DNA. The sample table contains hundreds of thousands of distinct CDR3 sequences; only one count was recorded for roughly 15% of them. The ten biggest clones cover more than 3% of the sample. Material: blood. The receptors shown here come from a woman between 40 and 50 years old with Graves' ophthalmopathy.

This clonotype was detected a few times. The V and J genes are TRBV3-1 and TRBJ1-6; no clear D gene. V gave up 3 bases and J gave up 9 bases, with 9 bases separating them. Germline V gene sequence: CDR1 LGHDT, CDR2 YNNKEL (reference sequence). The CDR3 consists of 13 residues. The CDR3 region has the DNA TGTGCCAGCAGCCAGTCGGCCAGTTCACCCCTCCACTTT. Its translation: CASSQSASSPLHF.

The V and J genes are TRBV6-1 and TRBJ1-4; 7 bases agree with TRBD1. This CDR3 region has 14 residues. The trim removed 5 bases at V and 6 bases at J, leaving 6 bases unmatched. Germline CDR1 MNHNS, CDR2 SASEGT. The CDR3 here is CASSPDRIDEKLFF. The CDR3 DNA reads TGTGCCAGCAGTCCGGACAGGATAGATGAAAAACTGTTTTTT.

This clonotype was seen only a few times. The chain combines TRBV6-1 with TRBJ2-5, with D uncertain. Germline loops: CDR1 MNHNS, CDR2 SASEGT. Trimming removed 8 bases at V and 1 base at J, with 11 bases between. CDR3 length equals 13 residues. CDR3 region: CASGRGRQETQYF. CDR3 nucleotide sequence: TGTGCCAGCGGGCGCGGTCGCCAAGAGACCCAGTACTTC.

This clonotype appeared many times. J is TRBJ1-1 and V is TRBV6-4; D gene uncertain. The V and J ends lost 5 bases and 4 bases respectively, with 11 bases between them. From germline, CDR1 is MRHNA and CDR2 SNTAGT. The CDR3 extends over 13 amino acids. The CDR3 DNA is TGTGCCAGCAGTCGGGAGGAGGGCACTGAAGCTTTCTTT. Its protein product is CASSREEGTEAFF.

The chain carries TRBV5-1 and TRBJ1-5; a possible D gene is TRBD1 (6 bases). V was trimmed by 0 bases and J by 1 base, leaving 17 bases between them. The length of the CDR3 is 18 residues. Germline V gene sequence: CDR1 SGHRS, CDR2 YFSETQ. The CDR3 sequence is CASSLGIGGAGSNQPQHF. Here the CDR3 DNA reads TGCGCCAGCAGCTTGGGGATTGGGGGGGCCGGGAGCAATCAGCCCCAGCATTTT.

At least ten counts were recorded for this clonotype. The chain uses TRBV28 and TRBJ2-1; perhaps TRBD1 as D (5 bases). The CDR3 extends over 16 amino acids. The germline gives CDR1 MDHEN, CDR2 SYDVKM. Trimming removed 0 bases from V and 9 bases from J, with 18 bases in between. The CDR3 here is CASSLWFGAAFGEQFF. DNA for the CDR3: TGTGCCAGCAGTTTATGGTTTGGGGCTGCGTTCGGTGAGCAGTTCTTC.

In its sample, this clonotype was seen many times. The J gene is TRBJ1-6, the V gene TRBV2; 8 nucleotides match TRBD1. This CDR3 is built from 16 residues. Germline lookup yields CDR1 SNHLY and CDR2 FYNNEI. The V segment lost 7 bases and the J segment 0 bases; nucleotides outside the gene matches: 5. The CDR3 sequence is CASKKDRDSYNSPLHF. CDR3 DNA: TGTGCCAGCAAGAAGGACAGGGACTCCTATAATTCACCCCTCCACTTT. Full variable domain (remainder filled in from reference TRBV2 and TRBJ1-6): EPEVTQTPSHQVTQMGQEVILRCVPISNHLYFYWYRQILGQKVEFLVSFYNNEISEKSEIFDDQFSVERPDGSNFTLKIRSTKLEDSAMYFCASKKDRDSYNSPLHFGNGTRLTVT.

Regarding this clonotype: Germline and junction disagree at one end, which may indicate a read error. The chain recombines TRBV11-1 with TRBJ2-1; D remains ambiguous. The germline V gene encodes CDR1 SGHAT and CDR2 FQDESV (reference sequence). The CDR3 contains 13 residues. Written as DNA, the CDR3 is TGTGCCAGCAGCTTGGGAAGGTACAGTGAGCAGTTCTTC. This gives the protein CASSLGRYSEQFF.

This clonotype appeared many times. V gene TRBV10-3 combines with J gene TRBJ2-3, with a tentative D call TRBD2 (5 bases). Deletions cut 0 bases from V and 8 bases from J, with 9 bases between. CDR1 is ENHRY and CDR2 is SYGVKD in the germline V gene. The CDR3 spans 13 residues. CDR3 sequence: CAISESRVVTQYF. The DNA for the CDR3 is TGTGCCATCAGTGAGTCGAGGGTTGTTACGCAGTATTTT.

The chain combines TRBV6-2 or TRBV6-3 with TRBJ1-3; 9 nucleotides line up with TRBD1. The germline gives CDR1 MNHEY, CDR2 SVGEGT. Germline trimming cut 5 bases from V and 1 base from J; bases unmatched to any gene: 12. This CDR3 comprises 18 residues. The CDR3 sequence is CASSAGPRTGVSGNTIYF. The CDR3 DNA reads as TGTGCCAGCAGTGCCGGTCCTAGGACAGGGGTTTCTGGAAACACCATATATTTT.

The chain links TRBV19 to TRBJ1-1; D gene unclear. Per the germline V gene, CDR1 is LNHDA and CDR2 is SQIVND (reference sequence). The CDR3 covers 12 residues. V was shortened by 3 bases and J by 7 bases, with 9 bases between the two germline ends. The chain's CDR3 is CASSIEGNEAFF. The CDR3 DNA reads TGTGCCAGTAGTATTGAAGGAAATGAAGCTTTCTTT.

This clonotype was found a few times. The rearrangement joins TRBV30 to TRBJ1-1, with TRBD1 matching 8 bases. The CDR3 contains 13 residues. The germline V gene encodes CDR1 GTSNPN and CDR2 SVGIG (reference sequence). Losses at the gene ends were 5 bases for V and 2 bases for J; bases not matched to a gene: 4. The CDR3: CAWGTGTNTEAFF. The DNA of the CDR3 is TGTGCCTGGGGGACAGGAACAAACACTGAAGCTTTCTTT.

This rearrangement joins TRBV5-4 to TRBJ2-3, with 9 bases aligning to TRBD2. V shed 0 bases and J 2 bases; nucleotides not matched to a gene: 7. The germline V gene has CDR1 SGHNT and CDR2 YYREEE (reference sequence). CDR3 length: 17 residues. DNA for the CDR3: TGTGCCAGCAGCTTGGCCCTTGGCGGGGGGGCCACAGATACGCAGTATTTT. It specifies CASSLALGGGATDTQYF.

Many counts were recorded for this clonotype. J is TRBJ2-5 and V is TRBV11-2; 10 bases match TRBD2. This CDR3 contains 15 residues. CDR1 is SGHAT and CDR2 is FQNNGV in the germline V gene. With 7 bases clipped from V and 0 bases from J, the junction kept 5 bases outside the gene matches. In DNA form, the CDR3 reads TGTGCCAGCAAGGTCCTAGCGGGAGACCAAGAGACCCAGTACTTC. Its protein product is CASKVLAGDQETQYF.